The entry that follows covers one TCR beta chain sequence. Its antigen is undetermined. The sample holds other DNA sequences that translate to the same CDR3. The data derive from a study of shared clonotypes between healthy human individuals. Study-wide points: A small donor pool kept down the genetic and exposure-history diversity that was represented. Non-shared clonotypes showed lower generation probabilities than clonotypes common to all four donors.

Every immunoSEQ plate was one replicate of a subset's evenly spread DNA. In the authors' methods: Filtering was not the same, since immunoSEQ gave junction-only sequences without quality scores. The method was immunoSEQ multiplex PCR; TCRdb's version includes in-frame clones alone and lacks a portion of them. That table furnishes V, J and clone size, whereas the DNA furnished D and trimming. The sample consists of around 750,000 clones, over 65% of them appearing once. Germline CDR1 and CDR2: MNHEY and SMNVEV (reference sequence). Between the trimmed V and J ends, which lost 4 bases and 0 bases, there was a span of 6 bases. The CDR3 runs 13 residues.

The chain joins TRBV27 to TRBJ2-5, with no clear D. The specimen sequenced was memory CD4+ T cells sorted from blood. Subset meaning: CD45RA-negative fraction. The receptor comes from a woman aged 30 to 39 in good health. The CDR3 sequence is CASSSTYQETQYF. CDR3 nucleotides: TGTGCCAGCAGTTCCACTTACCAAGAGACCCAGTACTTC.